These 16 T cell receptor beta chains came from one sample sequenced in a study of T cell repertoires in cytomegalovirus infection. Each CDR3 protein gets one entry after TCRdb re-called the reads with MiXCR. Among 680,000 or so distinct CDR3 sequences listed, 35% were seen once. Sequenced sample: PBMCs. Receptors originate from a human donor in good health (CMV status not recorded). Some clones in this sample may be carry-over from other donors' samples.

The CDR3 nucleotides read TGTGCCATCAGGGGAGGGGATACGCAGTATTTT. As protein: CAIRGGDTQYF. The chain combines TRBV10-3 with TRBJ2-3; 7 positions match TRBD2. V trimming: 6 bases; J trimming: 6 bases; junction bases outside the gene matches: 0. Per germline, CDR1 ENHRY and CDR2 SYGVKD. The CDR3 contains 11 residues.

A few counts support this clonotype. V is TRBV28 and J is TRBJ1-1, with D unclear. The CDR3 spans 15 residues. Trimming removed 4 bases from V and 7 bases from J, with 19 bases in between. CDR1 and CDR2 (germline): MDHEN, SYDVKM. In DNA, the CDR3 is TGTGCCAGCAGTTCCCCGGGAGGAGCCCGCTATGAAGCTTTCTTT. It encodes CASSSPGGARYEAFF. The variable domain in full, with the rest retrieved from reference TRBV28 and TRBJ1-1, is DVKVTQSSRYLVKRTGEKVFLECVQDMDHENMFWYRQDPGLGLRLIYFSYDVKMKEKGDIPEGYSVSREKKERFSLILESASTNQTSMYLCASSSPGGARYEAFFGQGTRLTVV.

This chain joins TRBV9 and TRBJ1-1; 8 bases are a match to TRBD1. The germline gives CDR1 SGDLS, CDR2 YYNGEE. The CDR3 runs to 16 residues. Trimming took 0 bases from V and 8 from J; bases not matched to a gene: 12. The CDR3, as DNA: TGTGCCAGCAGCGTAGGAGGGACAGGTCTCTCCGGGGAAGCTTTCTTT. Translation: CASSVGGTGLSGEAFF.

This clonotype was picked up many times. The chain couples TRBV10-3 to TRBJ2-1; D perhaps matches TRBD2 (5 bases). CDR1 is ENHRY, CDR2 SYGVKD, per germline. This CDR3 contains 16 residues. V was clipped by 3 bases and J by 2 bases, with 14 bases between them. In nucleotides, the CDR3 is TGTGCCATCAGTGATCTGAGCGGACTTACCTACAATGAGCAGTTCTTC. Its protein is CAISDLSGLTYNEQFF.

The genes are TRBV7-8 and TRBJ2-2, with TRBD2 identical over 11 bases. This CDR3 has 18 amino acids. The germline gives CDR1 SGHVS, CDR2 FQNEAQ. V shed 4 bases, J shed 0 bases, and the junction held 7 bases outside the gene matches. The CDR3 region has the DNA TGTGCCAGCAGCTCGGGGACTAGCGGATTACCGAACACCGGGGAGCTGTTTTTT. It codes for CASSSGTSGLPNTGELFF.

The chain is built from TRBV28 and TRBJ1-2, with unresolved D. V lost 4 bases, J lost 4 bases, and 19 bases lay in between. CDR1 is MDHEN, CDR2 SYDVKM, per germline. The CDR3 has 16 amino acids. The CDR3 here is CASSSVFRDRRYGYTF. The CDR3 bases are TGTGCCAGCAGTTCCGTGTTCCGGGATAGGCGCTATGGCTACACCTTC.

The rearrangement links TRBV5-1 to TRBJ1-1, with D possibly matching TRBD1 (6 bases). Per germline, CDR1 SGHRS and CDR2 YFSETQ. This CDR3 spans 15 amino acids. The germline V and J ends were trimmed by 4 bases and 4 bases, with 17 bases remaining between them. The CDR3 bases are TGCGCCAGCAGCCGTGGGGGCAGTCGGGTCACTGAAGCTTTCTTT. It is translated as CASSRGGSRVTEAFF.

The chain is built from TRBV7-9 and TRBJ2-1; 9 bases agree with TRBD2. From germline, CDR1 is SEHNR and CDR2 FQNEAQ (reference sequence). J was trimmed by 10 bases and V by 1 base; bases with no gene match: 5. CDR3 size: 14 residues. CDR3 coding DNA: TGTGCCAGCAGCTTAGTGGCTAGCGGGGCGGAGCAGTTCTTC. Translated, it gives CASSLVASGAEQFF.

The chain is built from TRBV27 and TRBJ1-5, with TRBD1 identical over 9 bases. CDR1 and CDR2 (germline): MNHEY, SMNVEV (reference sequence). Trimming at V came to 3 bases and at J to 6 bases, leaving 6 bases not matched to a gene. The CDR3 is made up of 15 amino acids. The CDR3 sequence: CASSFRTGDVQPQHF. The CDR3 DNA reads TGTGCCAGCAGTTTTAGGACAGGGGACGTTCAGCCCCAGCATTTT.

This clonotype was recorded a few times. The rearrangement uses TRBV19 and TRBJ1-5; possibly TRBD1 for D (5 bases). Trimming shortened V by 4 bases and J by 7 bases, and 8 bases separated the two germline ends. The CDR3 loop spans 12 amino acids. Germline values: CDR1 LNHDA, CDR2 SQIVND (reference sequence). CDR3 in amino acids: CASSTGSQPQHF. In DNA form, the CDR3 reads TGTGCCAGTAGTACAGGGTCCCAGCCCCAGCATTTT.

The CDR3 reads CASSRRPGGLAGAYNEQFF. Here the CDR3 DNA reads TGTGCCAGCAGCCGCAGACCCGGGGGACTAGCGGGGGCCTACAATGAGCAGTTCTTC. The chain has TRBV11-2 and TRBJ2-1; 14 bases map to TRBD2. Germline assignment: CDR1 SGHAT and CDR2 FQNNGV. With V trimmed by 5 bases and J by 2 bases, 11 bases remained unmatched. The CDR3 spans 19 residues. The entire variable domain, with the rest obtained from reference TRBV11-2 and TRBJ2-1, is as follows: EAGVAQSPRYKIIEKRQSVAFWCNPISGHATLYWYQQILGQGPKLLIQFQNNGVVDDSQLPKDRFSAERLKGVDSTLKIQPAKLEDSAVYLCASSRRPGGLAGAYNEQFFGPGTRLTVL.

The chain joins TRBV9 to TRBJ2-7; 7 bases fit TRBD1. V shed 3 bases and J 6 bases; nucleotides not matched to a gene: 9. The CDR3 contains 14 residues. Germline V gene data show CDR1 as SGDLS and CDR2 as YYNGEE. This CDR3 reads CASSGRDSGIEQYF. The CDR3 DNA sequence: TGTGCCAGCAGCGGCCGGGACAGTGGGATCGAGCAGTACTTC.

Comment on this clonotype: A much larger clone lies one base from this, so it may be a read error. Written as DNA, the CDR3 is TGTGCCAGCAGCCATGAATTGGATCAGCTCCAGCATTTT. It encodes CASSHELDQLQHF. The J gene is TRBJ1-5, the V gene TRBV7-2, with D unclear. In germline, CDR1 is SGHTA, CDR2 FQGNSA. The CDR3 covers 13 residues.

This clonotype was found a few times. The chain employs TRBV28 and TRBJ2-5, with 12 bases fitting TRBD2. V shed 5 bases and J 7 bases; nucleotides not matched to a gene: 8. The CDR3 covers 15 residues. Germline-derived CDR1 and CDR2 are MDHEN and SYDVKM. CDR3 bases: TGTGCCAGCAGTCCTGGACTAGCGGGAAGCGGGACCCAGTACTTC. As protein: CASSPGLAGSGTQYF.

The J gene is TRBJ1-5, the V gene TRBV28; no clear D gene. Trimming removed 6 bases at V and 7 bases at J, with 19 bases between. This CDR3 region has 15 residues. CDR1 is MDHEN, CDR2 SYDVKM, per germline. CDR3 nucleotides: TGTGCCAGCAGCCCTGGAGAGGGAGTGGGCCAGCCCCAGCATTTT. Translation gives CASSPGEGVGQPQHF.

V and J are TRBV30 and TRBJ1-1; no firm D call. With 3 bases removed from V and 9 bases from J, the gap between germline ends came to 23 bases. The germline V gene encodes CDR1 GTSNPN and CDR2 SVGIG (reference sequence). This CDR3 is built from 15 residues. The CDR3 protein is CAWSSRSVPTIKAFF. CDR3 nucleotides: TGTGCCTGGAGCTCTAGGTCGGTCCCCACGATCAAAGCTTTCTTT.